The clone carrying this TCR beta chain was seen more than once but under ten times. Its antigen is undetermined. Germline V gene lookup returns CDR1 DFQATT and CDR2 SNEGSKA (reference sequence). The CDR3 extends over 13 amino acids. With a J-beta primer mix and a sample-barcoded 5' primer, a second PCR ran about 6 to 11 cycles. TCRdb redid the calling of the 5' RACE reads with MiXCR, one entry per CDR3 protein. Of 1.5 million to 2 million distinct CDR3 sequences in the sample, roughly 32% were seen once. The data derive from a study of blood T cells in healthy people across ages. Findings and limits, study-wide: Estimated diversity across one million T cells was deemed an underestimate.

Peripheral blood from each donor was collected in a volume of approximately 9.5 milliliters. The chain combines TRBV20-1 with TRBJ2-1; perhaps TRBD1 as D (6 bases). Sequenced input: blood. The clonotype was recovered from a woman in her thirties in good health. CDR3 sequence (DNA): TGCAGCGCGGACAGCCCCATCAGGAATGAGCAGTTCTTC. It codes for CSADSPIRNEQFF.